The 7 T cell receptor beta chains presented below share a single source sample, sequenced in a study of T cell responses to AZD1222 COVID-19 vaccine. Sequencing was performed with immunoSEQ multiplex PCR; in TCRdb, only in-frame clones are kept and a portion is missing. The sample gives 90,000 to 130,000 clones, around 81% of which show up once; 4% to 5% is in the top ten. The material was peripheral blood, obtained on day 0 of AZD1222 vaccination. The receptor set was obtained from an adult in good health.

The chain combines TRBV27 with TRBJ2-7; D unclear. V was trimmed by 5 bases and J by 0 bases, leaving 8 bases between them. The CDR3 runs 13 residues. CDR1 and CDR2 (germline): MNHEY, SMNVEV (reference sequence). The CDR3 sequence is CASSTTISYEQYF. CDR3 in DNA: TGTGCCAGCAGTACCACCATCTCCTACGAGCAGTACTTC.

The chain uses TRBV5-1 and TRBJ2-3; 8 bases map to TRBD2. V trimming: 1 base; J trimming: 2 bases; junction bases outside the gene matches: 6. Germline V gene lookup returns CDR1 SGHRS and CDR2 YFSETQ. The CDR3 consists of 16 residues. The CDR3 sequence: CASSLISLADTDTQYF. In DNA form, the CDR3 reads TGCGCCAGCAGCTTGATATCACTAGCGGACACAGATACGCAGTATTTT.

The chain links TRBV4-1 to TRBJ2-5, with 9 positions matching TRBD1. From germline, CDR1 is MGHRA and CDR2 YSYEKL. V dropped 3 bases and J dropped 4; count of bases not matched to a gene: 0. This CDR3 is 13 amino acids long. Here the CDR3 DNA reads TGCGCCAGCAGCCAGGACAGGGGAGAGACCCAGTACTTC. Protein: CASSQDRGETQYF.

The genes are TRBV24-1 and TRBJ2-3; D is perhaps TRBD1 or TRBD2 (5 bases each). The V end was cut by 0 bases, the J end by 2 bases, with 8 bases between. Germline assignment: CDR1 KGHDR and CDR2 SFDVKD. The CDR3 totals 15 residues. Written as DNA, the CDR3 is TGTGCCACCAGTGATTTGGGGACGGCCACAGATACGCAGTATTTT. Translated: CATSDLGTATDTQYF.

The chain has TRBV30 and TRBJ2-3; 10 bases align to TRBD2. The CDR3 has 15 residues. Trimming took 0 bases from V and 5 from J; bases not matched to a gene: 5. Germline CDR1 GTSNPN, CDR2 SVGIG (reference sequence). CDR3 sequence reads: CAWSVSGGAGDTQYF. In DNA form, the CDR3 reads TGTGCCTGGAGTGTAAGCGGGGGGGCAGGAGATACGCAGTATTTT.

The CDR3 DNA reads as TGCGCCAGCAGGGAGGGAGGGACTGAAGCTTTCTTT. This encodes CASREGGTEAFF. The chain has TRBV5-1 and TRBJ1-1, with unresolved D. This CDR3 contains 12 residues. Germline values: CDR1 SGHRS, CDR2 YFSETQ. Trimming removed 5 bases from V and 5 bases from J, with 10 bases in between.

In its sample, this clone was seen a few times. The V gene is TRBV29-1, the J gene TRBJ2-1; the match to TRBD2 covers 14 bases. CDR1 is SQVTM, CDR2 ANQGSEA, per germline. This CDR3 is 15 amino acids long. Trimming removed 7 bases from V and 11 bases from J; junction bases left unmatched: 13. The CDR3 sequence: CSGTGTSGGMPQQFF. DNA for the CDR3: TGCAGCGGAACCGGGACTAGCGGGGGAATGCCACAGCAGTTCTTC.